This TCR beta chain is from a study of T cells in localized non-small cell lung cancer. Concerning this clone: What it binds is unknown.

Whole-study results and caveats: Of the tissues analyzed, uninvolved adjacent lung showed maximal T cell clonality, greater than tumor. Appearances in adjacent lung were noted for a median 57 of the top 100 tumor clones.

Repertoires were generated with immunoSEQ multiplex PCR, while TCRdb's copy carries only in-frame clones and drops some. This sample yields over 40,000 clones, of which approximately 88% are seen a single time; about 17% belongs to the top ten. The sequences come from peripheral blood mononuclear cells, collected before any cancer treatment. The source of this sequence is a man between 35 and 75 years old with stage III lung adenocarcinoma.

The CDR3 sequence: CASSSVVTDTQYF. The CDR3 DNA reads TGTGCCAGCAGCTCCGTCGTGACAGATACGCAGTATTTT. The rearrangement uses TRBV7-6 and TRBJ2-3; D gene uncertain. Germline loops: CDR1 SGHVS, CDR2 FNYEAQ. V lost 4 bases and J lost 3, with 8 bases in between. The CDR3 sequence is 13 residues long.